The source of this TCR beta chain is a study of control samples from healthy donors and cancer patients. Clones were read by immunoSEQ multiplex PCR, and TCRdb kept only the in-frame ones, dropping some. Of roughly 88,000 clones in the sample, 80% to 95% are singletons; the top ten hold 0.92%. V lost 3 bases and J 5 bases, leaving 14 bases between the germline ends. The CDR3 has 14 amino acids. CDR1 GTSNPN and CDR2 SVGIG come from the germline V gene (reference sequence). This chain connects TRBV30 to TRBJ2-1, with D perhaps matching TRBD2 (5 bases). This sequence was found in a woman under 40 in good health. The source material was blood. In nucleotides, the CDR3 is TGTGCCTGGAGCGGGTGGGAGATCAACAATGAGCAGTTCTTC. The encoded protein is CAWSGWEINNEQFF.